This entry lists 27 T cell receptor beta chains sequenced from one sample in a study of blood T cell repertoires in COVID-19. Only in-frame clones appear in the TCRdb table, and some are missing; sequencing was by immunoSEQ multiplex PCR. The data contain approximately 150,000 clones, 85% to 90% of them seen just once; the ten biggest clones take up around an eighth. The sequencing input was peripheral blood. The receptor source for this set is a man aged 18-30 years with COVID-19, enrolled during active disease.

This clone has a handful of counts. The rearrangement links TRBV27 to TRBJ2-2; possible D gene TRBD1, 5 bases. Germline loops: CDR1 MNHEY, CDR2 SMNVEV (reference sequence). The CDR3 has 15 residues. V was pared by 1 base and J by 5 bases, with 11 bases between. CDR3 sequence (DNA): TGTGCCAGCAGTTTATTCGGACATGGGACCGGGGAGCTGTTTTTT. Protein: CASSLFGHGTGELFF.

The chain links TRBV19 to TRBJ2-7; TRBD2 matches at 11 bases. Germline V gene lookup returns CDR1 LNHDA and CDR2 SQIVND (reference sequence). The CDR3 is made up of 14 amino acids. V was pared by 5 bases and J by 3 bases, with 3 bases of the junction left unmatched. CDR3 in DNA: TGTGCCAGTAGTGTCGGGACTAGCGGCTACGAGCAGTACTTC. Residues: CASSVGTSGYEQYF.

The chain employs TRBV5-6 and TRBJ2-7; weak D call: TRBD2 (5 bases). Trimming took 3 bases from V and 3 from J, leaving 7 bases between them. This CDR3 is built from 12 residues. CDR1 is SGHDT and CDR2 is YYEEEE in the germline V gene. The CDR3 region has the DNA TGTGCCAGCAGCTGGACTCACTACGAGCAGTACTTC. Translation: CASSWTHYEQYF.

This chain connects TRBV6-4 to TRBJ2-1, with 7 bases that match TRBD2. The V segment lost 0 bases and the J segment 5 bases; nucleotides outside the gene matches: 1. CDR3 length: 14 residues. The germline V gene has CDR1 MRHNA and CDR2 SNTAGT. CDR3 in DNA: TGTGCCAGCAGTGACTCCGCGGGGGACAATGAGCAGTTCTTC. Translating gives CASSDSAGDNEQFF.

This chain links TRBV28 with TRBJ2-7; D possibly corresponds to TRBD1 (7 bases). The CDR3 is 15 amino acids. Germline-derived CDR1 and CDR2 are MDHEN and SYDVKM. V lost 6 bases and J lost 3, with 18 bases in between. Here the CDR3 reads CASSPFRGEVYEQYF. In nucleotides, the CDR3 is TGTGCCAGCAGCCCTTTCAGGGGGGAGGTCTACGAGCAGTACTTC.

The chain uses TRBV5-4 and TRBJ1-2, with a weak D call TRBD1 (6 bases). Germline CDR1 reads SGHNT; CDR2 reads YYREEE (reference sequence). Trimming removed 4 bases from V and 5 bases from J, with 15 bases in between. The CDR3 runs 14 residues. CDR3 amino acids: CASSRDTQGYGYTF. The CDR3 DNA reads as TGTGCCAGCAGCCGGGACACCCAGGGGTATGGCTACACCTTC.

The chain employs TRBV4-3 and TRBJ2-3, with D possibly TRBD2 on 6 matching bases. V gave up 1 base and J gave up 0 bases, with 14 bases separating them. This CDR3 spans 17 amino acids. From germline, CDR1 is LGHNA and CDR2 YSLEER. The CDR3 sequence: CASSQAAPGLSTDTQYF. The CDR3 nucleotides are TGCGCCAGCAGCCAAGCTGCCCCGGGACTCAGCACAGATACGCAGTATTTT.

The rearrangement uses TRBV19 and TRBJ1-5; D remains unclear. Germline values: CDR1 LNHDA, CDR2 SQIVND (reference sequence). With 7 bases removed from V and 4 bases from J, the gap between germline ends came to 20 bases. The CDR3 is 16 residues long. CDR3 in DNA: TGTGCCAGTAATTCGGGCTGGAGACTAACTAATCAGCCCCAGCATTTT. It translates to CASNSGWRLTNQPQHF.

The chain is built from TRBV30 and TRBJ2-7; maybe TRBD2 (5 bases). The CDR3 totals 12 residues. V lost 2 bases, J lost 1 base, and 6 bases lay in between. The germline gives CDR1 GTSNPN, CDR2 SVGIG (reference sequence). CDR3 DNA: TGTGCCTGGAGTCGAGGGTCCTACGAGCAGTACTTC. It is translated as CAWSRGSYEQYF.

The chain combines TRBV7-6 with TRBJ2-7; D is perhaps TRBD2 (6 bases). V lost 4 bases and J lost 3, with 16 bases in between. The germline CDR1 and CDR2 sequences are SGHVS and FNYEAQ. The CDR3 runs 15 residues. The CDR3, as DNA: TGTGCCAGCAGCTGGGGGGACCAGGGCGTCTACGAGCAGTACTTC. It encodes CASSWGDQGVYEQYF.

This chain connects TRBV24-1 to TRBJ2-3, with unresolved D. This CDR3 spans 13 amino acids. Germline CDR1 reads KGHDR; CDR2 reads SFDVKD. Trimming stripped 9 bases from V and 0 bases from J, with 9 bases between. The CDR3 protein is CATRSISTDTQYF. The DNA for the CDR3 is TGTGCCACCCGGAGCATAAGCACAGATACGCAGTATTTT.

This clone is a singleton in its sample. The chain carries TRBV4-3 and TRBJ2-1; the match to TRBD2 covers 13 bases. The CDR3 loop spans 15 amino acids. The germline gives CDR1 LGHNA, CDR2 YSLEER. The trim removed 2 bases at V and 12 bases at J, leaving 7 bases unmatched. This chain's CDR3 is CASSQTMRTSGRQFF. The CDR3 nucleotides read TGCGCCAGCAGCCAAACGATGCGGACTAGCGGGAGGCAGTTCTTC.

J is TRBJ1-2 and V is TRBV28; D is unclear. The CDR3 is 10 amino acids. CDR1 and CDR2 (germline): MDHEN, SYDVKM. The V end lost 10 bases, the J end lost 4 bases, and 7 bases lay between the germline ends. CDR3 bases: TGTGCCACGGGGATCTATGGCTACACCTTC. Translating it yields CATGIYGYTF.

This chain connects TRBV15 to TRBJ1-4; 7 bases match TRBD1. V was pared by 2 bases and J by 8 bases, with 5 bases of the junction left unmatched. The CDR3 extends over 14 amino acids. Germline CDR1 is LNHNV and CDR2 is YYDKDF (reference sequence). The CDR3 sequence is CATSRLTGPEKLFF. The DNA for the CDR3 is TGTGCCACCAGCAGACTGACAGGGCCCGAAAAACTGTTTTTT. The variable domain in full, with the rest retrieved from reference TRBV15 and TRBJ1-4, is DAMVIQNPRYQVTQFGKPVTLSCSQTLNHNVMYWYQQKSSQAPKLLFHYYDKDFNNEADTPDNFQSRRPNTSFCFLDIRSPGLGDTAMYLCATSRLTGPEKLFFGSGTQLSVL.

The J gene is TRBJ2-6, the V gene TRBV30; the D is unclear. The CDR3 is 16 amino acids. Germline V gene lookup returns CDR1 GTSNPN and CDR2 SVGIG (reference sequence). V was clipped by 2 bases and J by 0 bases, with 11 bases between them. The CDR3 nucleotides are TGTGCCTGGAGTCCCCTGAGTCTCTCTGGGGCCAACGTCCTGACTTTC. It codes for CAWSPLSLSGANVLTF.

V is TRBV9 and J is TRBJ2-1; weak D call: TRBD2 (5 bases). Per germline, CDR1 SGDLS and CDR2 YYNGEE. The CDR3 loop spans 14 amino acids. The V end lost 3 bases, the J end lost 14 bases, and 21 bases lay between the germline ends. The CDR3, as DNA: TGTGCCAGCAGCGCGAGCGCCACGGCGGGTAGAGAGTTCTTC. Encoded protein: CASSASATAGREFF.

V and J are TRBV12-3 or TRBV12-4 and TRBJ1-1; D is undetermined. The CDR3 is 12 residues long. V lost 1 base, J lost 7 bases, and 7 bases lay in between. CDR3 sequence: CASSLGVIEAFF. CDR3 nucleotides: TGTGCCAGCAGTTTAGGAGTAATTGAAGCTTTCTTT.

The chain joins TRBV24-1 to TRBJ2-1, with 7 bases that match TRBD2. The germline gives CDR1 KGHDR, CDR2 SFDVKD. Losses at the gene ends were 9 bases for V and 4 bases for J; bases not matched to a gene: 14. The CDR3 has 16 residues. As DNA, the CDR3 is TGTGCCACCGGAAGGGGACTTCTGGGAGGGTACAATGAGCAGTTCTTC. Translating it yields CATGRGLLGGYNEQFF.

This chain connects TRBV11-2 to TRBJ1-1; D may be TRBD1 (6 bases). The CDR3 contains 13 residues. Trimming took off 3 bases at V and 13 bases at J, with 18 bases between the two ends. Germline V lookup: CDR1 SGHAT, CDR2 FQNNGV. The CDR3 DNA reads TGTGCCAGCAGCTTTCTATTCCCAGGGGAGGGTTTCTTT. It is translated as CASSFLFPGEGFF. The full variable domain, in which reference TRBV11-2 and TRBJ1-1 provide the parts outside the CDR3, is EAGVAQSPRYKIIEKRQSVAFWCNPISGHATLYWYQQILGQGPKLLIQFQNNGVVDDSQLPKDRFSAERLKGVDSTLKIQPAKLEDSAVYLCASSFLFPGEGFFGQGTRLTVV.

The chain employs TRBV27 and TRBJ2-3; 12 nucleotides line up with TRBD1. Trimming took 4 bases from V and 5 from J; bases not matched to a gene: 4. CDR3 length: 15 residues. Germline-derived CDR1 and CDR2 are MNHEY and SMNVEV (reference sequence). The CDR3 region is CASSYGTGGVDTQYF. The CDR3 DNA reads TGTGCCAGCAGTTACGGGACAGGGGGCGTAGATACGCAGTATTTT.

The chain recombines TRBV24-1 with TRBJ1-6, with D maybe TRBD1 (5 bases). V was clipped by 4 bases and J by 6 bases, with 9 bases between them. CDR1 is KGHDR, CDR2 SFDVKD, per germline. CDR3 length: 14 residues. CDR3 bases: TGTGCCACCAGTGAGGGGGGTGGTAATTCACCCCTCCACTTT. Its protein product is CATSEGGGNSPLHF.

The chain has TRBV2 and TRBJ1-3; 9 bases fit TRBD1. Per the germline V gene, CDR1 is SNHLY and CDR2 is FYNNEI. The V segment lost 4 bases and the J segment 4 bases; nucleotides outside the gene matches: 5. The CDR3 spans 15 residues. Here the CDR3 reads CASSAGQGSGNTIYF. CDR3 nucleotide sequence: TGTGCCAGCAGTGCAGGACAGGGGAGCGGAAACACCATATATTTT. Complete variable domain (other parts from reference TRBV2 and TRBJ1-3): EPEVTQTPSHQVTQMGQEVILRCVPISNHLYFYWYRQILGQKVEFLVSFYNNEISEKSEIFDDQFSVERPDGSNFTLKIRSTKLEDSAMYFCASSAGQGSGNTIYFGEGSWLTVV.

CDR3 coding DNA: TGTGCCAGCAGCATTTTCAGGGGAAACACCGGGGAGCTGTTTTTT. Protein: CASSIFRGNTGELFF. The chain employs TRBV3-1 (or the pseudogene TRBV3-2) and TRBJ2-2; possibly TRBD1 for D (6 bases). Germline loops: CDR1 LGHDT, CDR2 YNNKEL (reference sequence). This CDR3 contains 15 residues. Trimming pared 5 bases from V and 2 bases from J, leaving 12 bases between.

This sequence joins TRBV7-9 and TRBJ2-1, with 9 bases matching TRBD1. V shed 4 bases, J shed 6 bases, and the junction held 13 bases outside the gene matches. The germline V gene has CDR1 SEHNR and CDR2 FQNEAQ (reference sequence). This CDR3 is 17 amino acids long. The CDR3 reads CASSSGGQGRFGNEQFF. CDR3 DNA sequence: TGTGCCAGCAGCTCTGGGGGACAGGGACGGTTCGGCAATGAGCAGTTCTTC.

The CDR3 here is CASSLGPEDSSYEQYF. The CDR3 DNA is TGTGCCAGCAGTTTAGGTCCCGAGGACAGTTCCTACGAGCAGTACTTC. The chain links TRBV27 to TRBJ2-7, with a weak D call TRBD1 (6 bases). The germline V and J ends were trimmed by 2 bases and 1 base, with 15 bases remaining between them. This CDR3 is 16 amino acids long. The germline gives CDR1 MNHEY, CDR2 SMNVEV (reference sequence).

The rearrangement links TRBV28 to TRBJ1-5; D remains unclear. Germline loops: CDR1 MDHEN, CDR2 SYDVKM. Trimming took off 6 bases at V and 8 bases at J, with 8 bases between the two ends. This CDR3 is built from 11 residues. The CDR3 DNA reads TGTGCCAGCAGCTCTCTAAAGCCCCAGCATTTT. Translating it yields CASSSLKPQHF.

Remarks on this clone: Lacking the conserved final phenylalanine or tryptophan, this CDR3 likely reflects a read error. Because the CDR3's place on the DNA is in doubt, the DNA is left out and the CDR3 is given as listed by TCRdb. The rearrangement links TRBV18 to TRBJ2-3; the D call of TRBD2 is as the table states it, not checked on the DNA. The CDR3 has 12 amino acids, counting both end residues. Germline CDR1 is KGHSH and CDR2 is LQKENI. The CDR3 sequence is CASSPPAGPVVI.